Listed below are T cell receptor beta chains from one sample, sequenced in a study of blood T cell repertoires in COVID-19. Assay used: immunoSEQ multiplex PCR; TCRdb lists only in-frame clones, some missing. The sample lists tens of thousands of clones, around nine tenths seen once, with 8% in the top ten. The specimen was peripheral blood. These TCRs come from a man at least 80 years old with active or convalescent COVID-19. CDR3s include the opening cysteine and the closing phenylalanine or tryptophan. The D gene is left open where the match is weak. Not all rows give a size; the values are once, few, many and, for expanded clones, a class.

TGTGCCAGTAGTACCAAAAGCACAGATACGCAGTATTTT,CASSTKSTDTQYF,once,TRBJ2-3,TRBV19,NA
TGCGCCAGCAGCTCGGACAGGGACTCACCCCTCCACTTT,CASSSDRDSPLHF,few,TRBJ1-6,TRBV5-1,TRBD1
TGTGCCACCAGTCGAAGTACTCAAAATCAGCCCCAGCATTTT,CATSRSTQNQPQHF,NA,TRBJ1-5,TRBV24-1,NA
TGTGCCAGCAGCTTGGATGGGCTGACCCGCCGCATCCTTTATAATTCACCCCTCCACTTT,CASSLDGLTRRILYNSPLHF,few,TRBJ1-6,TRBV11-3,NA
TGCACCAGCACTAAGGGAGGTATTCTGTTCTTC,CTSTKGGILFF,NA,TRBJ2-1,TRBV1,NA
TGTGCCAGCAGTCGGGACAGGGAACATAATTCACCCCTCCACTTT,CASSRDREHNSPLHF,NA,TRBJ1-6,TRBV28,TRBD1
TGTGCCAGCAGCTTAGCGCTAGCAGAAGGTGCAGATACGCAGTATTTT,CASSLALAEGADTQYF,NA,TRBJ2-3,TRBV7-9,NA
TGTGCCACCTCGCCTGAGGCATTCTATGGCTACACCTTC,CATSPEAFYGYTF,NA,TRBJ1-2,TRBV24-1,NA
TGTGCCAGCAGCCAAGACCAGGGGGTTGACTATGGCTACACCTTC,CASSQDQGVDYGYTF,NA,TRBJ1-2,TRBV3-1/TRBV3-2,TRBD1
TGTGCCAGCAGCAGGGAGGCCTCTGGGGCCAACGTCCTGACTTTC,CASSREASGANVLTF,NA,TRBJ2-6,TRBV5-5,NA
TGTGCCTGGTCCTCCTCAGGTGGCTACACCTTC,CAWSSSGGYTF,once,TRBJ1-2,TRBV30,NA
TGTGCCAGTAGTAAAAACACAGGGGTTGAAAAACTGTTTTTT,CASSKNTGVEKLFF,NA,TRBJ1-4,TRBV19,TRBD1
TGTGCCAGCAGCTCAATCCGTGGGGGACTAGCGGGAGGTGGTCGCACAGATACGCAGTATTTT,CASSSIRGGLAGGGRTDTQYF,NA,TRBJ2-3,TRBV13,TRBD2
TGTGCCAGCAGCCAGGGCGGGGGGGGCAATCAGCCCCAGCATTTT,CASSQGGGGNQPQHF,NA,TRBJ1-5,TRBV6-5,NA
TGTGCCAGCAGTTTTGTAGCGGGGGGCAAAAACACAGATACGCAGTATTTT,CASSFVAGGKNTDTQYF,NA,TRBJ2-3,TRBV27,TRBD2
TGTGCCAGTAGTCGAAGACAGGACTCTGGAAACACCATATATTTT,CASSRRQDSGNTIYF,once,TRBJ1-3,TRBV19,NA
TGTGCCAGCAGCCCCCGGGGAGGGGGGCACACCGGGGAGCTGTTTTTT,CASSPRGGGHTGELFF,NA,TRBJ2-2,TRBV7-9,NA
TGTGCCAGCAGTGCCCGTCGACTAGTTTCAGATACGCAGTATTTT,CASSARRLVSDTQYF,NA,TRBJ2-3,TRBV27,NA
TGTGCCAGCACCTCCGGGGGGCACATGAACACTGAAGCTTTCTTT,CASTSGGHMNTEAFF,NA,TRBJ1-1,TRBV28,NA
TGCGCCAGCAGCGAGTGGACAGGGGTGCGGGAAAAACTGTTTTTT,CASSEWTGVREKLFF,once,TRBJ1-4,TRBV5-1,TRBD1
TGTGCCAGCAGCCCAGACGGGGCAACTAATGAAAAACTGTTTTTT,CASSPDGATNEKLFF,NA,TRBJ1-4,TRBV7-9,NA
TGTGCCAGCAGTGAAACAGGACCCCCCCTTGGAAACACCATATATTTT,CASSETGPPLGNTIYF,NA,TRBJ1-3,TRBV6-1,NA
TGTGCCAGCAGAAACTTCCAGGGCGCTGAAGCTTTCTTT,CASRNFQGAEAFF,NA,TRBJ1-1,TRBV6-5,NA
TGTGCCAGCAGCTTAGACGGACAGGCAGCTAACTATGGCTACACCTTC,CASSLDGQAANYGYTF,NA,TRBJ1-2,TRBV11-2,TRBD1
TGTGCCAGCAGTTTCGCGACAGGGATGAATCAGCCCCAGCATTTT,CASSFATGMNQPQHF,NA,TRBJ1-5,TRBV6-5,TRBD1
TGTGCCAGCAGCCAAAAACTAGCGGGAGTTAATGAGCAGTTCTTC,CASSQKLAGVNEQFF,few,TRBJ2-1,TRBV3-1/TRBV3-2,TRBD2
TGTGCCAGCAGCGTAGGAGATAGCAATCAGCCCCAGCATTTT,CASSVGDSNQPQHF,NA,TRBJ1-5,TRBV9,NA
TGTGCCAGCCGGGGAGACTCTGGGGCCAACGTCCTGACTTTC,CASRGDSGANVLTF,NA,TRBJ2-6,TRBV4-2,NA
TGTGCCAGCAGCCAAGACCCCAGGGGGCTTTTTGGTGGCTACACCTTC,CASSQDPRGLFGGYTF,NA,TRBJ1-2,TRBV4-2,TRBD1
TGCGCCAGCAGCATTCGGCGCCGGAGCTCCTACAATGAGCAGTTCTTC,CASSIRRRSSYNEQFF,NA,TRBJ2-1,TRBV5-1,NA
TGTGCCAGCAGTACCCGGGTTAGGACCGGGGAGCTGTTTTTT,CASSTRVRTGELFF,NA,TRBJ2-2,TRBV6-5,NA
TGCAGTGCTAGTAGCGGGGGGTACAATGAGCAGTTCTTC,CSASSGGYNEQFF,NA,TRBJ2-1,TRBV20-1,TRBD2